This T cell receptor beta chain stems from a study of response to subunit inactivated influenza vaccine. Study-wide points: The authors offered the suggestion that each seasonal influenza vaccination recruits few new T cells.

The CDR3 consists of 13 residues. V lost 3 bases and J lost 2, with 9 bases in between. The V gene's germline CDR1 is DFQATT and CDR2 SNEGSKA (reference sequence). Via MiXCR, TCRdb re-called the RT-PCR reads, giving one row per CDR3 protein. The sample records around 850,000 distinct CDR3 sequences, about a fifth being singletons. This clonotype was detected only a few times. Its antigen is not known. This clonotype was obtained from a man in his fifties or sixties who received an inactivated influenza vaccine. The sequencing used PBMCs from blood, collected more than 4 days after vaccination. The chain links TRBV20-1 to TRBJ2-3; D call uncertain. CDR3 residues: CSARVPYTDTQYF. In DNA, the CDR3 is TGCAGTGCTAGGGTCCCGTACACAGATACGCAGTATTTT.